These 10 T cell receptor beta chains originate from one sample sequenced in a study of cytomegalovirus exposure and HLA in healthy donors. A multiplex PCR was run with 60 Vbeta primers and 13 Jbeta primers. Clones were sequenced by immunoSEQ multiplex PCR, and TCRdb holds only the in-frame ones, with some missing. Here the sample spans around 67,000 clones, about 84% being singletons. Sequencing input: PBMCs. These TCRs come from a man younger than 35 in good health and CMV-seropositive.

The gene calls are TRBV7-9 and TRBJ1-1, with D possibly TRBD1 on 6 matching bases. The CDR3 runs 15 residues. V lost 4 bases to trimming and J lost 3 bases, with 15 bases between them. The germline V gene has CDR1 SEHNR and CDR2 FQNEAQ (reference sequence). CDR3 nucleotide sequence: TGTGCCAGCAGCTACGTACAGGGCGGCGACACTGAAGCTTTCTTT. This translates into CASSYVQGGDTEAFF.

The chain employs TRBV2 and TRBJ1-1; the D is unclear. CDR1 is SNHLY, CDR2 FYNNEI, per germline. The V gene lost 0 bases and the J gene lost 4 bases, with 15 bases spanning the gap. This CDR3 contains 16 residues. This CDR3 is CASSEALSVYGTEAFF. CDR3 nucleotide sequence: TGTGCCAGCAGTGAAGCGCTTTCGGTGTATGGCACTGAAGCTTTCTTT. Variable domain in full (rest from reference TRBV2 and TRBJ1-1): EPEVTQTPSHQVTQMGQEVILRCVPISNHLYFYWYRQILGQKVEFLVSFYNNEISEKSEIFDDQFSVERPDGSNFTLKIRSTKLEDSAMYFCASSEALSVYGTEAFFGQGTRLTVV.

The chain couples TRBV7-2 to TRBJ1-2; D is ambiguous. This CDR3 is built from 14 residues. V was cut by 1 base and J by 1 base, with 7 bases left in between. Germline-derived CDR1 and CDR2 are SGHTA and FQGNSA. The CDR3 protein is CASSLGSSNYGYTF. CDR3 in DNA: TGTGCCAGCAGCTTAGGGTCCAGTAACTATGGCTACACCTTC.

The J gene is TRBJ1-1, the V gene TRBV5-1; D is undetermined. The CDR3 sequence is 14 residues long. CDR1 is SGHRS and CDR2 is YFSETQ in the germline V gene. The V gene lost 0 bases and the J gene lost 0 bases, with 6 bases spanning the gap. The CDR3 region has the DNA TGCGCCAGCAGCTTGGATACAGTGAACACTGAAGCTTTCTTT. Encoded protein: CASSLDTVNTEAFF.

In this sample, this clone turned up once. The CDR3 is CTGTGSFLCGQPQHF. The CDR3 coding sequence is TGTACCGGGACAGGGAGTTTCTTATGCGGTCAGCCCCAGCATTTT. V gene TRBV6-5 combines with J gene TRBJ1-5; 9 bases agree with TRBD1. CDR3 length equals 15 residues. In germline, CDR1 is MNHEY, CDR2 SVGAGI.

The CDR3 nucleotides read TGTGCCAGCAGCCCCACACAGGGTAGCTATGGCTACACCTTC. Translated, it gives CASSPTQGSYGYTF. The V gene is TRBV13, the J gene TRBJ1-2, with a possible D match to TRBD1 (6 bases). Between the trimmed V and J ends, which lost 5 bases and 4 bases, there was a span of 14 bases. Germline lookup yields CDR1 PRHDT and CDR2 FYEKMQ (reference sequence). The CDR3 totals 14 residues.

This chain joins TRBV29-1 and TRBJ1-2; D is undetermined. This CDR3 comprises 13 residues. Germline assignment: CDR1 SQVTM and CDR2 ANQGSEA. The germline V and J ends were trimmed by 1 base and 4 bases, with 10 bases remaining between them. DNA for the CDR3: TGCAGCGTTGAAGCACAGCAAACCTATGGCTACACCTTC. Translated, it gives CSVEAQQTYGYTF.

The chain links TRBV5-1 to TRBJ2-5, with 9 bases fitting TRBD2. From germline, CDR1 is SGHRS and CDR2 YFSETQ. With 0 bases clipped from V and 5 bases from J, the junction kept 5 bases outside the gene matches. This CDR3 region has 15 residues. The CDR3 nucleotides are TGCGCCAGCAGCTTGGCACTGGCGGGAGGGGAGACCCAGTACTTC. This sequence encodes CASSLALAGGETQYF.

Only one count was recorded for this clone. The CDR3 sequence: CATSSLANQPQHF. CDR3 nucleotide sequence: TGTGCCACCAGCAGTCTAGCGAATCAGCCCCAGCATTTT. This rearrangement joins TRBV15 to TRBJ1-5; D is unresolved. The CDR3 is made up of 13 amino acids. With 3 bases removed from V and 4 bases from J, the gap between germline ends came to 7 bases. Germline CDR1 LNHNV, CDR2 YYDKDF (reference sequence). The whole variable domain, remainder taken from reference TRBV15 and TRBJ1-5, is DAMVIQNPRYQVTQFGKPVTLSCSQTLNHNVMYWYQQKSSQAPKLLFHYYDKDFNNEADTPDNFQSRRPNTSFCFLDIRSPGLGDTAMYLCATSSLANQPQHFGDGTRLSIL.

This chain uses TRBV29-1 with TRBJ2-3, with 8 bases identical to TRBD2. There are 13 residues in the CDR3. The V segment lost 6 bases and the J segment 1 base; nucleotides outside the gene matches: 3. Germline CDR1 SQVTM, CDR2 ANQGSEA. The CDR3 sequence: CSVGTRGTDTQYF. DNA for the CDR3: TGCAGCGTCGGGACTAGAGGCACAGATACGCAGTATTTT.